This TCR beta chain was observed in a study of T-cell reconstitution after alpha-beta-depleted transplantation in children. Using unique molecular identifiers, the investigators prepared the TCRbeta library. TCRdb ran MiXCR on the PCR reads and lists one entry per CDR3 protein. The sample includes 500,000 to 650,000 distinct CDR3 sequences, over 10% of them seen just once. This clonotype has a handful of counts. The CDR3 consists of 15 residues. Germline CDR1 reads DFQATT; CDR2 reads SNEGSKA (reference sequence). V gave up 6 bases and J gave up 5 bases; unmatched junction bases: 12. The receptor was isolated from a female patient younger than 10 who had a stem cell transplant for aplastic anemia, so the T cells may come from the graft donor. V gene TRBV20-1 combines with J gene TRBJ2-1, with 8 positions matching TRBD2. The starting material was PBMCs, mostly from graft donor cells, obtained 180 days after TCRalphabeta/CD19-depleted stem cell transplant. The CDR3 DNA is TGCAGTGCGAGGCGTGGACTAGCTGGGGACAATGAGCAGTTCTTC. Residues: CSARRGLAGDNEQFF.